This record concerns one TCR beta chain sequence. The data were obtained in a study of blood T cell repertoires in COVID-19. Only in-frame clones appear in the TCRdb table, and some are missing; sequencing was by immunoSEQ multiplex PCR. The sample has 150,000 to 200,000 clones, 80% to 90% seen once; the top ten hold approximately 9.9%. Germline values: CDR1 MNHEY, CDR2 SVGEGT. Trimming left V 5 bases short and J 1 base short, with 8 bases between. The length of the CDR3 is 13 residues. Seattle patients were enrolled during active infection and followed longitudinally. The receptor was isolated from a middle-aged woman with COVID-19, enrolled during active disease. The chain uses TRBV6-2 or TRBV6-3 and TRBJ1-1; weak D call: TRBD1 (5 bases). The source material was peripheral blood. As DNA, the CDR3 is TGTGCCAGCAGTGGGACTGCGAACACTGAAGCTTTCTTT. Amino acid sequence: CASSGTANTEAFF.